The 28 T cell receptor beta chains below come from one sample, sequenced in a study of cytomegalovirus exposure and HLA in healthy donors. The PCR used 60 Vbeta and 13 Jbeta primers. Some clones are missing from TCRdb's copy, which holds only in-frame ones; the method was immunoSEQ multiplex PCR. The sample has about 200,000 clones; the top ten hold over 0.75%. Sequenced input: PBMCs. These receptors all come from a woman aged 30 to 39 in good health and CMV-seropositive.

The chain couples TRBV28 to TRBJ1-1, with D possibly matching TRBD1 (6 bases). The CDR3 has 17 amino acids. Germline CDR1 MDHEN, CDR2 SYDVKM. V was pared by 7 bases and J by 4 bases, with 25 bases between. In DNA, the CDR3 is TGTGCCAGCACAGGGGTCCCTCTATCGGGCGTCACCACTGAAGCTTTCTTT. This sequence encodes CASTGVPLSGVTTEAFF.

As DNA, the CDR3 is TGTGCCAGCTCCAGCGGGTTCAATCAGCCCCAGCATTTT. This gives the protein CASSSGFNQPQHF. The chain is built from TRBV2 and TRBJ1-5; unclear D gene. V was clipped by 8 bases and J by 3 bases, with 11 bases between them. The CDR3 loop spans 13 amino acids. The V gene's germline CDR1 is SNHLY and CDR2 FYNNEI.

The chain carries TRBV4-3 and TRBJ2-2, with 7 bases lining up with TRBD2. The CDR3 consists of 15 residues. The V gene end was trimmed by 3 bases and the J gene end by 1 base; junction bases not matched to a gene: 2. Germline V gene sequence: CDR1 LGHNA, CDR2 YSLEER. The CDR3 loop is CASSQLAENTGELFF. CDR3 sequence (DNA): TGCGCCAGCAGCCAGCTAGCGGAGAACACCGGGGAGCTGTTTTTT.

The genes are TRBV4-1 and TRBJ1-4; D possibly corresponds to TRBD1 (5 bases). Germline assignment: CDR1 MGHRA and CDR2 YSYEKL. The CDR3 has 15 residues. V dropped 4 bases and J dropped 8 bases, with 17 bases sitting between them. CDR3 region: CASSPEAGQVEKLFF. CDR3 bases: TGCGCCAGCAGCCCCGAAGCAGGGCAAGTGGAAAAACTGTTTTTT.

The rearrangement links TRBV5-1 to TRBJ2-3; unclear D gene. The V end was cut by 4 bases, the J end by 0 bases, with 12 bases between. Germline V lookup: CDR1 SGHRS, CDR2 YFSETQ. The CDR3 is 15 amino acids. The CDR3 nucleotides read TGCGCCAGCAGCATGGGTGAGCCCAGCACAGATACGCAGTATTTT. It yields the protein CASSMGEPSTDTQYF.

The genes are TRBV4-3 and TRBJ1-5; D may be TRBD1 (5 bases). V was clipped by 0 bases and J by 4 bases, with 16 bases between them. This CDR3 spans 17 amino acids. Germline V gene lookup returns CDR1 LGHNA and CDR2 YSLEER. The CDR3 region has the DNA TGCGCCAGCAGCCAAGATACTGGGGGGAAACGGAATCAGCCCCAGCATTTT. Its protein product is CASSQDTGGKRNQPQHF.

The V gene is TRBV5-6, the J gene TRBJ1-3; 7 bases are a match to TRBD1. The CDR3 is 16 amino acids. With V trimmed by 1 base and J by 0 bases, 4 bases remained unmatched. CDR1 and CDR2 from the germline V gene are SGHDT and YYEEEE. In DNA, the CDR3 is TGTGCCAGCAGCTTGACAGGGGAACCCTCTGGAAACACCATATATTTT. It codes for CASSLTGEPSGNTIYF.

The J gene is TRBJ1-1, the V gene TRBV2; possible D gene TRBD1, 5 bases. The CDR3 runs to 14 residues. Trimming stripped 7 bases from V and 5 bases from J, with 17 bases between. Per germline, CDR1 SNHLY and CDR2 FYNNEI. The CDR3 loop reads CASIRVRDLTEAFF. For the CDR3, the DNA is TGTGCCAGCATAAGGGTTCGGGACTTGACTGAAGCTTTCTTT. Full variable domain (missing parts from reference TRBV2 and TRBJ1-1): EPEVTQTPSHQVTQMGQEVILRCVPISNHLYFYWYRQILGQKVEFLVSFYNNEISEKSEIFDDQFSVERPDGSNFTLKIRSTKLEDSAMYFCASIRVRDLTEAFFGQGTRLTVV.

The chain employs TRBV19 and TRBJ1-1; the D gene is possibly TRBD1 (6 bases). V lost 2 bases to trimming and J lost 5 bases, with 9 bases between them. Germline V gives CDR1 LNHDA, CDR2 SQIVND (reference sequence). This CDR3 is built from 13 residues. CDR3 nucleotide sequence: TGTGCCAGTAGTATACCAGGGGAGACTGAAGCTTTCTTT. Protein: CASSIPGETEAFF.

CDR3 nucleotides: TGTGCCAGTAGTTCGCGCCATAGCGGGAGGGGGGATGAGCAGTTCTTC. Translating it yields CASSSRHSGRGDEQFF. The rearrangement joins TRBV19 to TRBJ2-1; 11 bases align to TRBD2. With V trimmed by 5 bases and J by 8 bases, 11 bases remained unmatched. Germline V lookup: CDR1 LNHDA, CDR2 SQIVND (reference sequence). CDR3 length equals 16 residues.

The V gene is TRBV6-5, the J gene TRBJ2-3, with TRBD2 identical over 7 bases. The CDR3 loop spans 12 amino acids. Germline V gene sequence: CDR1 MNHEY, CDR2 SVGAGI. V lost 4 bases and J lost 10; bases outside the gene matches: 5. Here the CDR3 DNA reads TGTGCCAGCAGTTCGACGCTAGCGGCGCAGTATTTT. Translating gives CASSSTLAAQYF.

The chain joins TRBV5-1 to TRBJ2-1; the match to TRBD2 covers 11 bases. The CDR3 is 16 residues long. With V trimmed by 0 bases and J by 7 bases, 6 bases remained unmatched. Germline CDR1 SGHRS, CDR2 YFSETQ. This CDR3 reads CASSLAVAGGPNEQFF. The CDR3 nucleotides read TGCGCCAGCAGCTTGGCCGTAGCGGGGGGGCCGAATGAGCAGTTCTTC. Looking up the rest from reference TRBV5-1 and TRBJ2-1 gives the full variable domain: KAGVTQTPRYLIKTRGQQVTLSCSPISGHRSVSWYQQTPGQGLQFLFEYFSETQRNKGNFPGRFSGRQFSNSRSEMNVSTLELGDSALYLCASSLAVAGGPNEQFFGPGTRLTVL.

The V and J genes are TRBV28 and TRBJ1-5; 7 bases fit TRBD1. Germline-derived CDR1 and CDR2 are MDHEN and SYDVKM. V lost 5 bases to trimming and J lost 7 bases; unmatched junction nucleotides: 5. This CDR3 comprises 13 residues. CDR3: CASSETGSQPQHF. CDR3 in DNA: TGTGCCAGCAGTGAGACAGGGAGCCAGCCCCAGCATTTT.

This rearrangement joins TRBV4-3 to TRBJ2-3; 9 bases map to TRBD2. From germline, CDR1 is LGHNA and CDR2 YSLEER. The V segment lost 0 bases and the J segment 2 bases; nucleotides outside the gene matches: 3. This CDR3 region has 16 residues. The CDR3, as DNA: TGCGCCAGCAGCCAAGATTGGACTAGCGTCACAGATACGCAGTATTTT. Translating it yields CASSQDWTSVTDTQYF.

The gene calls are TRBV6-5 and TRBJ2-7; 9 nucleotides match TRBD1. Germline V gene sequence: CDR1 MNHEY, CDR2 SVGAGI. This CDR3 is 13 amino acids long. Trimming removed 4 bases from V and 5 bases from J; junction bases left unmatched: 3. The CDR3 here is CASSLQGAHEQYF. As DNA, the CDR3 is TGTGCCAGCAGTTTACAGGGGGCCCACGAGCAGTACTTC.

As DNA, the CDR3 is TGTGCCAGCAGCGCACACGGACAGGGCAATCAGCCCCAGCATTTT. Translated: CASSAHGQGNQPQHF. The rearrangement uses TRBV13 and TRBJ1-5; 7 positions match TRBD1. With V trimmed by 5 bases and J by 2 bases, 6 bases remained unmatched. Germline assignment: CDR1 PRHDT and CDR2 FYEKMQ (reference sequence). The CDR3 has 15 residues.

CDR3 loop: CASSLTRSAATNEKLFF. The CDR3 nucleotides are TGTGCCAGCAGCTTGACTAGGAGCGCTGCAACTAATGAAAAACTGTTTTTT. This chain uses TRBV11-2 with TRBJ1-4; D gene unclear. This CDR3 has 17 residues. CDR1 is SGHAT, CDR2 FQNNGV, per germline. The ends were cut back, 3 bases at V and 0 bases at J, with 14 bases in the middle.

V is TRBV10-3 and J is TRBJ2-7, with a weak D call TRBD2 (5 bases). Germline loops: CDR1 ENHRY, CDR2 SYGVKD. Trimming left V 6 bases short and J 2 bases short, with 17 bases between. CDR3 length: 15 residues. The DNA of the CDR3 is TGTGCCATCAGGGACCCCGGGAACTCGGCCTACGAGCAGTACTTC. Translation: CAIRDPGNSAYEQYF.

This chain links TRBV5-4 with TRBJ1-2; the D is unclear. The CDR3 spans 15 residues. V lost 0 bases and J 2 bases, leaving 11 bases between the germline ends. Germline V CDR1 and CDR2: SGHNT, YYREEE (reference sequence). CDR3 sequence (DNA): TGTGCCAGCAGCTTGGGGAAAGGCGGAAACTATGGCTACACCTTC. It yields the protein CASSLGKGGNYGYTF.

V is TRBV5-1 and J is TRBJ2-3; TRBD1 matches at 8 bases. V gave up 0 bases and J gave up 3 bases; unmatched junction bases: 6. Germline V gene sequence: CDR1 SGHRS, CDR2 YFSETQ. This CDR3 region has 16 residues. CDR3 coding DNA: TGCGCCAGCAGCTTGGGAGGGACAGGAGAGACAGATACGCAGTATTTT. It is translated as CASSLGGTGETDTQYF.

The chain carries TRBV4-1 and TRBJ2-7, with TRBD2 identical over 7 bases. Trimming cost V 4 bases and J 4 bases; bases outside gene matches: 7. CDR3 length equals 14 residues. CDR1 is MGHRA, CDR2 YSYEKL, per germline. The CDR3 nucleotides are TGCGCCAGCAGCCCCGCTGGGGGGGAGTACGAGCAGTACTTC. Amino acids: CASSPAGGEYEQYF.

This chain's CDR3 is CASSQAGTSGRMYEQFF. As DNA, the CDR3 is TGCGCCAGCAGCCAAGCGGGGACTAGCGGGAGAATGTATGAGCAGTTCTTC. The V and J genes are TRBV4-1 and TRBJ2-1, with 14 nucleotides matching TRBD2. Germline CDR1 and CDR2: MGHRA and YSYEKL. V lost 1 base and J lost 8; bases outside the gene matches: 7. The CDR3 has 17 residues.

CDR3 coding DNA: TGTGCCATCAGTGAGTCAGGGGGCCGAGAGACCCAGTACTTC. Protein sequence: CAISESGGRETQYF. The chain carries TRBV10-3 and TRBJ2-5; 7 bases match TRBD1. The CDR3 is 14 residues long. Germline lookup yields CDR1 ENHRY and CDR2 SYGVKD. With 0 bases clipped from V and 4 bases from J, the junction kept 2 bases outside the gene matches.

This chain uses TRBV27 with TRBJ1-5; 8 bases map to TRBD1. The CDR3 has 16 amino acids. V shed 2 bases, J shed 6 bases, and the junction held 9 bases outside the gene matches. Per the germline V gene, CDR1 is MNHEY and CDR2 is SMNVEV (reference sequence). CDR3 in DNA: TGTGCCAGCAGTTTAAACCAGGGGGCGCTGAGTCAGCCCCAGCATTTT. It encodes CASSLNQGALSQPQHF.

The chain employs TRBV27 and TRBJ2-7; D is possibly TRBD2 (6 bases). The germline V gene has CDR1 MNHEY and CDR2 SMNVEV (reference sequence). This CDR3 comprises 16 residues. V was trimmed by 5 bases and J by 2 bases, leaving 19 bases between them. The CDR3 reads CASSLLGSVGTYEQYF. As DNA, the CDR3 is TGTGCCAGCAGTCTCCTCGGGAGCGTCGGGACCTACGAGCAGTACTTC.

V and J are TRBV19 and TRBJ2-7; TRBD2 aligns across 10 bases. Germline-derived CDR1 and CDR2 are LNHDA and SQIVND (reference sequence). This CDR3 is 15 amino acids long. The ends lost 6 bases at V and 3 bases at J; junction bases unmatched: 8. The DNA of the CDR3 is TGTGCCAGTAGGATCATAGCGGGAGGTTTCTACGAGCAGTACTTC. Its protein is CASRIIAGGFYEQYF.

This chain's CDR3 is CASSRTGGPYEQYF. The CDR3 region has the DNA TGTGCCAGCAGCCGGACAGGGGGTCCCTACGAGCAGTACTTC. The rearrangement uses TRBV6-5 and TRBJ2-7, with TRBD1 identical over 10 bases. The germline gives CDR1 MNHEY, CDR2 SVGAGI. This CDR3 contains 14 residues. Trimming cost V 6 bases and J 2 bases; bases outside gene matches: 4.

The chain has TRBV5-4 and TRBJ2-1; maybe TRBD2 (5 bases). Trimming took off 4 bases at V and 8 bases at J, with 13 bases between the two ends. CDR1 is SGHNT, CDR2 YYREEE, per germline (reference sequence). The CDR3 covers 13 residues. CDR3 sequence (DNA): TGTGCCAGCAGCCTTGGAAAGGACTATGAGCAGTTCTTC. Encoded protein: CASSLGKDYEQFF.